This is a list of T cell receptor beta chains from one sample in a study of early stage breast cancer tumors. TCRdb's copy holds only in-frame clones and misses some; the assay was immunoSEQ multiplex PCR. The profile shows about 4,800 clones, under 80% of them singletons. The sample was normal breast tissue next to the tumor. These receptors all stem from a person aged 55 to 75 with breast cancer. CDR3s include the opening cysteine and the closing phenylalanine or tryptophan. A D gene is named only where the DNA matches it firmly. Rows may omit the clone size; those that give it use once, few, many or a size class.

d_call,v_call,j_call,clone_size,cdr3_nt,cdr3_aa
TRBD1,TRBV7-3,TRBJ1-2,.,TGTGCCAGCAGTCCGGACAGGGAAGGTGGCTACACCTTC,CASSPDREGGYTF
.,TRBV7-3,TRBJ2-4,.,TGTGCCAGCAGCTTGGGACCGACGACACTAGCCAAAAACATTCAGTACTTC,CASSLGPTTLAKNIQYF
.,TRBV18,TRBJ1-2,.,TGTGCCAGCTCACCGGGGGACATGGACTCGTATGGCTACACCTTC,CASSPGDMDSYGYTF
.,TRBV13,TRBJ1-3,.,TGTGCCAGCAGCCCCAGGAGCTCTGGAAACACCATATATTTT,CASSPRSSGNTIYF
TRBD2,TRBV29-1,TRBJ2-1,few,TGCAGCGTTGGTGGACTAGCGGGAGACTACAATGAGCAGTTCTTC,CSVGGLAGDYNEQFF
.,TRBV11-3,TRBJ2-7,.,TGTGCCAGCAGCTTAGACAGGACGAGACACTACGAGCAGTACTTC,CASSLDRTRHYEQYF
.,TRBV7-3,TRBJ2-1,few,TGTGCCAGCAGCTTAAGGGCTGGTGAGCAGTTCTTC,CASSLRAGEQFF
.,TRBV30,TRBJ1-1,.,TGTGCCTGTTCCAGTCTCGAGGTAAAAGGCACTGAAGCTTTCTTT,CACSSLEVKGTEAFF
.,TRBV7-2,TRBJ2-7,.,TGTGCCAGCAGCTTAGGAGGTCAGGGGTGCCCCTACGAGCAGTACTTC,CASSLGGQGCPYEQYF
.,TRBV6-5,TRBJ2-7,.,TGTGCCAGCAGCGGGGCAGGGATAAGGTACGAGCAGTACTTC,CASSGAGIRYEQYF
.,TRBV19,TRBJ1-2,.,TGTGCCAGTAGTATAGATCGTGGCTTGAACTATGGCTACACCTTC,CASSIDRGLNYGYTF
TRBD2,TRBV6-1,TRBJ2-3,.,TGTGCCAGCAGTGAAATAGCGGGAGGTTGGGCAGATACGCAGTATTTT,CASSEIAGGWADTQYF
TRBD2,TRBV4-1,TRBJ2-1,.,TGCGCCAGCAGTGATATTGGACTAGCGGGGGAATACAATGAGCAGTTCTTC,CASSDIGLAGEYNEQFF
TRBD1,TRBV30,TRBJ2-2,.,TGTGCCTGGAGCAAGGGGGCACCCGGGGAGCTGTTTTTT,CAWSKGAPGELFF
.,TRBV5-1,TRBJ1-4,once,TGCGCCAGCAAGAGGATGACCGCAACTAATGAAAAACTGTTTTTT,CASKRMTATNEKLFF
TRBD1,TRBV5-4,TRBJ2-7,.,TGTGCCAGCAGACCTGGACAGGGCGGGTCCTACGAGCAGTACTTC,CASRPGQGGSYEQYF
.,TRBV4-2,TRBJ1-4,few,TGTGCCAGCAGCCAGGACAAAAGGACTAATGAAAAACTGTTTTTT,CASSQDKRTNEKLFF
.,TRBV7-7,TRBJ2-2,.,TGTGCTAGCAGCTTGGGGAACACCGGGGAGCTGTTTTTT,CASSLGNTGELFF